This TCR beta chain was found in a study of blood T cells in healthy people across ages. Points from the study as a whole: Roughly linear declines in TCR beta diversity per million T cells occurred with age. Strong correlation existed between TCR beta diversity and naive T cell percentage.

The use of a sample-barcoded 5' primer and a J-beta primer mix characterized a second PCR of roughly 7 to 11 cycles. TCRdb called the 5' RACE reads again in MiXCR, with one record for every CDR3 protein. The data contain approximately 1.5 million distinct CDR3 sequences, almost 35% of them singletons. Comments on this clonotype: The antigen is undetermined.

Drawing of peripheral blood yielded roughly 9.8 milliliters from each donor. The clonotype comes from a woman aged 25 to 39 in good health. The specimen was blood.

The CDR3 is CASSRTGGELYEQYF. CDR3 nucleotides: TGTGCCAGCAGCCGTACAGGGGGCGAGCTCTACGAGCAGTACTTC. This sequence joins TRBV11-2 and TRBJ2-7; 9 bases are shared with TRBD1. The CDR3 is 15 amino acids. Looked up from germline, CDR1 is SGHAT and CDR2 is FQNNGV. V shed 5 bases, J shed 3 bases, and the junction held 8 bases outside the gene matches.